Below, 2 T cell receptor beta chains from the same sample are listed, as sequenced in a study of shared clonotypes between healthy human individuals. This table comes from immunoSEQ multiplex PCR, and its TCRdb copy is limited to in-frame clones, with some not included. The table has a few million clones, around nine tenths seen once. Sequencing used naive CD4+ T cells sorted from blood. The sample's subset: CD45RA+ positively selected. These receptors were collected from a man between 18 and 35 years old in good health.

This clone was recorded only once. The chain links TRBV5-1 to TRBJ1-1, with D unresolved. Germline assignment: CDR1 SGHRS and CDR2 YFSETQ. Trimming stripped 7 bases from V and 3 bases from J, with 19 bases between. CDR3 length equals 15 residues. The CDR3 DNA follows: TGCGCCAGCTCGCCCCAGGTAGCTGGGCACACTGAAGCTTTCTTT. Amino acid sequence: CASSPQVAGHTEAFF.

The rearrangement joins TRBV2 to TRBJ1-6; 8 bases align to TRBD1. There are 16 residues in the CDR3. V lost 6 bases and J lost 6; bases outside the gene matches: 10. Germline V lookup: CDR1 SNHLY, CDR2 FYNNEI. CDR3 sequence: CASRERVDRGNSPLHF. CDR3 nucleotides: TGTGCCAGCAGGGAAAGGGTAGACAGGGGTAATTCACCCCTCCACTTT.